What follows are 32 T cell receptor beta chains derived from one specimen sequenced in a study of CD8+CD57+ T cells in acquired aplastic anemia (dated by TCRdb to 2017 to 2018). The reads were generated on an Illumina HiSeq 2000. Profiling of TCR beta VDJ combinations and CDR3 sequences used genomic DNA as the template. The public sequencing data were trimmed at Q25 with fastp and processed into clonotypes with MiXCR by TCRdb, which kept only in-frame beta chains. Each entry is one CDR3 protein sequence, shown with its most common DNA and genes. The sample table lists fewer than 250,000 distinct CDR3 sequences, about half of them with a count of one. The ten largest clones capture about 16% of the sample. What was sequenced was sorted CD4+, CD8+, or CD8+CD57+ T cells (not recorded which) from PBMCs. Receptors were obtained from a human donor in good health, serving as a control.

The chain combines TRBV20-1 with TRBJ1-5; possibly TRBD1 for D (5 bases). Trimming shortened V by 6 bases and J by 5 bases, and 26 bases separated the two germline ends. Germline V gene lookup returns CDR1 DFQATT and CDR2 SNEGSKA (reference sequence). The CDR3 extends over 17 amino acids. CDR3 loop: CSAPGLAGGGPDQPQHF. DNA for the CDR3: TGCAGTGCCCCGGGACTAGCGGGGGGTGGGCCGGATCAGCCCCAGCATTTT.

This clonotype was seen many times. The chain has TRBV5-1 and TRBJ1-1, with 7 bases aligning to TRBD1. The CDR3 has 15 residues. Trimming cost V 4 bases and J 0 bases; bases outside gene matches: 6. The germline gives CDR1 SGHRS, CDR2 YFSETQ. In nucleotides, the CDR3 is TGCGCCAGCAGCGCAGGGGACAGTTTGAACACTGAAGCTTTCTTT. Its translation is CASSAGDSLNTEAFF.

This clonotype was picked up many times. The J gene is TRBJ2-1, the V gene TRBV10-3; 7 nucleotides line up with TRBD2. The germline V gene has CDR1 ENHRY and CDR2 SYGVKD. Unmatched junction bases numbered 11, after V lost 6 bases and J lost 6 bases. This CDR3 has 15 amino acids. Written as DNA, the CDR3 is TGTGCCATCAGGCGAGGGACTACCAATGTCAATGAGCAGTTCTTC. Protein: CAIRRGTTNVNEQFF.

About this clonotype itself: A much larger clone lies a single base off, so this may be a read error. This chain connects TRBV4-1 to TRBJ1-4; unclear D gene. This CDR3 is 16 amino acids long. Germline values: CDR1 MGHRA, CDR2 YSYEKL. The CDR3 sequence: CAGSQGIRGRNEKLFF. The DNA of the CDR3 is TGCGCCGGCAGCCAAGGAATACGAGGAAGAAATGAAAAACTGTTTTTT.

The chain employs TRBV6-5 and TRBJ2-2, with D hard to call. Trimming stripped 6 bases from V and 2 bases from J, with 7 bases between. Germline lookup yields CDR1 MNHEY and CDR2 SVGAGI. This CDR3 comprises 13 residues. The CDR3 loop is CASRTKNTGELFF. DNA of the CDR3: TGTGCCAGCAGGACAAAAAACACCGGGGAGCTGTTTTTT.

CDR3 in DNA: TGTGCCAGCAGCTTAGGGGTGGGGAACACTGAAGCTTTCTTT. It encodes CASSLGVGNTEAFF. The chain joins TRBV7-3 to TRBJ1-1; no firm D call. There are 14 residues in the CDR3. Per germline, CDR1 SGHTA and CDR2 FQGTGA. V was shortened by 2 bases and J by 1 base, with 8 bases between the two germline ends.

V usage is TRBV20-1 and J usage is TRBJ2-6; D perhaps matches TRBD2 (5 bases). This CDR3 is 15 amino acids long. Between the trimmed V and J ends, which lost 0 bases and 4 bases, there was a span of 10 bases. Per the germline V gene, CDR1 is DFQATT and CDR2 is SNEGSKA (reference sequence). The CDR3 sequence: CSARDLGGGANVLTF. Written as DNA, the CDR3 is TGCAGTGCTAGAGATCTGGGCGGGGGGGCCAACGTCCTGACTTTC.

There are a few counts of this clonotype. The J gene is TRBJ2-7, the V gene TRBV24-1; 8 bases agree with TRBD2. In germline, CDR1 is KGHDR, CDR2 SFDVKD. This CDR3 has 17 residues. CDR3 sequence: CAPIWTSLFPLDHEQYV. The CDR3 coding sequence is TGTGCTCCAATTTGGACTAGCCTCTTCCCCCTTGACCACGAGCAGTACGTC.

This clonotype occurred many times. This sequence joins TRBV4-1 and TRBJ1-1; 10 bases are a match to TRBD1. The ends lost 9 bases at V and 3 bases at J; junction bases unmatched: 10. The CDR3 loop spans 15 amino acids. Germline values: CDR1 MGHRA, CDR2 YSYEKL. The DNA for the CDR3 is TGCGCCAGTTCAGACAGGGGGCTTCGGCACACTGAAGCTTTCTTT. Translated, it gives CASSDRGLRHTEAFF.

The genes are TRBV9 and TRBJ1-2; D may be TRBD1 (5 bases). The germline V and J ends were trimmed by 2 bases and 4 bases, with 15 bases remaining between them. Germline loops: CDR1 SGDLS, CDR2 YYNGEE. There are 15 residues in the CDR3. The chain's CDR3 is CASSVGLAGVYGYTF. Written as DNA, the CDR3 is TGTGCCAGCAGCGTGGGGCTAGCGGGGGTCTATGGCTACACCTTC.

This chain uses TRBV7-2 with TRBJ2-3, with 7 positions matching TRBD1. The CDR3 spans 16 residues. Germline CDR1 is SGHTA and CDR2 is FQGNSA. J lost 2 bases, V lost 5 bases, and 10 bases had no gene match. The CDR3 is CASSPPRTGYTDTQYF. In DNA form, the CDR3 reads TGTGCCAGCAGCCCCCCCAGGACAGGCTACACAGATACGCAGTATTTT.

This rearrangement joins TRBV29-1 to TRBJ2-1; 11 bases map to TRBD2. Germline V CDR1 and CDR2: SQVTM, ANQGSEA. With V trimmed by 8 bases and J by 8 bases, 11 bases remained unmatched. The CDR3 sequence is 14 residues long. The CDR3 here is CSSSSGGSPDEQFF. CDR3 bases: TGCAGCTCGTCTAGCGGGGGGTCCCCCGATGAGCAGTTCTTC.

There are many counts of this clonotype. The chain has TRBV19 and TRBJ1-1; D is undetermined. Trimming shortened V by 6 bases and J by 4 bases, and 12 bases separated the two germline ends. The germline V gene has CDR1 LNHDA and CDR2 SQIVND (reference sequence). This CDR3 comprises 13 residues. CDR3 in amino acids: CASRGQGFTEAFF. In DNA, the CDR3 is TGTGCCAGTAGAGGTCAAGGCTTCACTGAAGCTTTCTTT.

The J gene is TRBJ1-4, the V gene TRBV14, with TRBD1 as a possible D gene (6 bases). Germline V lookup: CDR1 SGHDN, CDR2 FVKESK. V shed 4 bases and J shed 6 bases, with 21 bases lying between them. This CDR3 is 17 amino acids long. CDR3 nucleotide sequence: TGTGCCAGCAGCCGTGCCTGGGGACCGGGACAAGATGAAAAACTGTTTTTT. It specifies CASSRAWGPGQDEKLFF. Variable domain in full (rest from reference TRBV14 and TRBJ1-4): EAGVTQFPSHSVIEKGQTVTLRCDPISGHDNLYWYRRVMGKEIKFLLHFVKESKQDESGMPNNRFLAERTGGTYSTLKVQPAELEDSGVYFCASSRAWGPGQDEKLFFGSGTQLSVL.

This clonotype has just a few counts. The CDR3 does not close with the conserved phenylalanine or tryptophan, likely indicating a read error. It is unclear where the CDR3 begins or ends on the DNA, so no DNA is shown, and the CDR3 is as TCRdb lists it. The chain links TRBV6-6 to TRBJ2-5; the table's D call TRBD1 went unverified against the DNA. The germline V gene encodes CDR1 MNHNY and CDR2 SVGAGI (reference sequence). A total of 17 residues make up the CDR3, ends included. The CDR3 is CASSYRQGKGSPLHFGN.

In this sample, this clonotype turned up a few times. The chain couples TRBV7-3 to TRBJ1-1; D is undetermined. Trimming removed 3 bases at V and 4 bases at J, with 3 bases between. The germline V gene has CDR1 SGHTA and CDR2 FQGTGA. The CDR3 length is 11 residues. In DNA, the CDR3 is TGTGCCAGCAGCTTCGGCACTGAAGCTTTCTTT. Protein product: CASSFGTEAFF. The full variable domain, rest sourced from reference TRBV7-3 and TRBJ1-1, is GAGVSQTPSNKVTEKGKYVELRCDPISGHTALYWYRQSLGQGPEFLIYFQGTGAADDSGLPNDRFFAVRPEGSVSTLKIQRTERGDSAVYLCASSFGTEAFFGQGTRLTVV.

This clonotype was picked up a small number of times. A much more abundant neighbour one base away suggests this may be a read error. The chain couples TRBV10-3 to TRBJ2-3, with D possibly matching TRBD1 (6 bases). Germline V lookup: CDR1 ENHRY, CDR2 SYGVKD. The germline V and J ends were trimmed by 7 bases and 5 bases, with 22 bases remaining between them. This CDR3 region has 16 residues. CDR3 DNA: TGTGCCATCAATGGAGTCGGTGGGGGCTCCATAGATACGCAGTATTTT. Its translation: CAINGVGGGSIDTQYF.

V and J are TRBV7-4 and TRBJ2-1; D is uncertain. Trimming left V 8 bases short and J 8 bases short, with 13 bases between. Germline CDR1 SGHVT, CDR2 SQSDAQ. This CDR3 is 12 amino acids long. CDR3 in amino acids: CASSQDEDEQFF. The CDR3, as DNA: TGTGCCAGCTCACAAGACGAGGATGAGCAGTTCTTC.

The chain employs TRBV9 and TRBJ1-2; D not certain. V was pared by 0 bases and J by 3 bases, with 9 bases between. Germline loops: CDR1 SGDLS, CDR2 YYNGEE. The CDR3 sequence is 14 residues long. The CDR3 is CASSVAVGDYGYTF. In nucleotides, the CDR3 is TGTGCCAGCAGCGTAGCAGTCGGGGACTATGGCTACACCTTC. Variable domain in full (rest from reference TRBV9 and TRBJ1-2): DSGVTQTPKHLITATGQRVTLRCSPRSGDLSVYWYQQSLDQGLQFLIQYYNGEERAKGNILERFSAQQFPDLHSELNLSSLELGDSALYFCASSVAVGDYGYTFGSGTRLTVV.

This chain joins TRBV9 and TRBJ1-1; 7 positions match TRBD1. The V and J ends lost 3 bases and 3 bases, in that order; junction bases with no gene match: 5. The germline CDR1 and CDR2 sequences are SGDLS and YYNGEE. This CDR3 has 14 residues. The CDR3 DNA is TGTGCCAGCAGCGGACAGGGTTTTGACACTGAAGCTTTCTTT. Translated, it gives CASSGQGFDTEAFF.

The chain links TRBV7-8 to TRBJ1-2, with a weak D call TRBD1 (5 bases). CDR3 size: 14 residues. CDR1 and CDR2 (germline): SGHVS, FQNEAQ. The V gene lost 0 bases and the J gene lost 2 bases, with 7 bases spanning the gap. CDR3 protein: CASSLARDNYGYTF. DNA for the CDR3: TGTGCCAGCAGCTTAGCGCGGGACAACTATGGCTACACCTTC.

J is TRBJ1-5 and V is TRBV10-1, with D tentatively TRBD1 (5 bases). The CDR3 has 14 residues. Germline CDR1 reads WNHNN; CDR2 reads SYGVQD (reference sequence). Trimming shortened V by 9 bases and J by 0 bases, and 12 bases separated the two germline ends. CDR3 loop: CASTPGPSNQPQHF. The CDR3 region has the DNA TGCGCCAGTACGCCGGGACCTAGCAATCAGCCCCAGCATTTT.

The chain recombines TRBV12-3 or TRBV12-4 with TRBJ2-1, with 7 positions matching TRBD1. Matching the DNA end better, TRBJ2-7 makes the J call doubtful. The CDR3 sequence is 13 residues long. CDR3 nucleotide sequence: TGTGCCAGCAGTTTCTACAGGGGCTACGAGCAGTACTTC. Translated: CASSFYRGYEQYF.

This clonotype rates as medium-sized. The chain has TRBV24-1 and TRBJ1-3; no definite D call. The V and J ends lost 4 bases and 4 bases respectively, with 7 bases between them. The CDR3 is 13 amino acids. The germline CDR1 and CDR2 sequences are KGHDR and SFDVKD. CDR3 sequence: CATSEGLGNTIYF. The CDR3, as DNA: TGTGCCACCAGTGAGGGCCTCGGAAACACCATATATTTT.

This clonotype was seen a handful of times. The chain joins TRBV15 to TRBJ1-5; TRBD1 matches at 8 bases. Trimming removed 0 bases from V and 4 bases from J; junction bases left unmatched: 2. This CDR3 has 15 amino acids. Per the germline V gene, CDR1 is LNHNV and CDR2 is YYDKDF (reference sequence). CDR3 nucleotide sequence: TGTGCCACCAGCAGAGACGGACAGGGTAATCAGCCCCAGCATTTT. Its protein is CATSRDGQGNQPQHF.

As concerns this clonotype: At one end the junction does not follow the germline gene, possibly because of a read error. The chain has TRBV10-2 and TRBJ1-1, with a possible D match to TRBD1 (5 bases). The germline gives CDR1 WSHSY, CDR2 SAAADI. The CDR3 contains 17 residues. CDR3 sequence reads: CASSESGAVKQVTGAFF. CDR3 nucleotides: TGCGCCAGCAGTGAGTCCGGGGCAGTGAAACAAGTGACTGGAGCTTTCTTT.

The chain is built from TRBV29-1 and TRBJ2-2, with D tentatively TRBD1 (5 bases). There are 11 residues in the CDR3. The V gene's germline CDR1 is SQVTM and CDR2 ANQGSEA. V was cut by 7 bases and J by 3 bases, with 6 bases left in between. In nucleotides, the CDR3 is TGCAGCGCCAGGGACACCGGGGAGCTGTTTTTT. Encoded protein: CSARDTGELFF.

The genes are TRBV9 and TRBJ2-7; possibly TRBD1 for D (6 bases). The CDR3 has 14 amino acids. V lost 4 bases and J 2 bases, leaving 13 bases between the germline ends. Germline CDR1 is SGDLS and CDR2 is YYNGEE. The CDR3 DNA follows: TGTGCCAGCAGCTGGTACAGGGACCCCTACGAGCAGTACTTC. It yields the protein CASSWYRDPYEQYF.

The CDR3: CASSISQGTDYGYTF. Here the CDR3 DNA reads TGTGCCAGTAGTATATCCCAGGGGACAGACTATGGCTACACCTTC. This chain joins TRBV19 and TRBJ1-2; TRBD1 matches at 7 bases. This CDR3 is built from 15 residues. Losses at the gene ends were 2 bases for V and 3 bases for J; bases not matched to a gene: 6. Germline CDR1 LNHDA, CDR2 SQIVND (reference sequence).

This clonotype was seen many times. This chain links TRBV4-3 with TRBJ1-6; 8 bases line up with TRBD1. Losses at the gene ends were 1 base for V and 6 bases for J; bases not matched to a gene: 5. CDR1 and CDR2 from the germline V gene are LGHNA and YSLEER. The CDR3 loop spans 16 amino acids. The chain's CDR3 is CASSQGSGQGNSPLHF. The CDR3 DNA sequence: TGCGCCAGCAGCCAAGGGTCCGGACAGGGTAATTCACCCCTCCACTTT.

V is TRBV7-9 and J is TRBJ2-1; tentative D call: TRBD2 (6 bases). Germline-derived CDR1 and CDR2 are SEHNR and FQNEAQ (reference sequence). CDR3 size: 19 residues. The V end was cut by 1 base, the J end by 0 bases, with 19 bases between. The CDR3 DNA sequence: TGTGCCAGCAGCTTAGTGTTTCATAAATGGGAGGACTCCTACAATGAGCAGTTCTTC. This gives the protein CASSLVFHKWEDSYNEQFF. The full variable domain, in which reference TRBV7-9 and TRBJ2-1 provide the parts outside the CDR3, is DTGVSQNPRHKITKRGQNVTFRCDPISEHNRLYWYRQTLGQGPEFLTYFQNEAQLEKSRLLSDRFSAERPKGSFSTLEIQRTEQGDSAMYLCASSLVFHKWEDSYNEQFFGPGTRLTVL.

This clonotype has ten or more counts. V usage is TRBV4-2 and J usage is TRBJ2-5; 7 bases map to TRBD2. Per the germline V gene, CDR1 is LGHNA and CDR2 is YNFKEQ. J was trimmed by 0 bases and V by 1 base; bases with no gene match: 2. The CDR3 is made up of 15 amino acids. The CDR3 reads CASSQGRGYQETQYF. Written as DNA, the CDR3 is TGTGCCAGCAGCCAAGGGCGGGGGTACCAAGAGACCCAGTACTTC.